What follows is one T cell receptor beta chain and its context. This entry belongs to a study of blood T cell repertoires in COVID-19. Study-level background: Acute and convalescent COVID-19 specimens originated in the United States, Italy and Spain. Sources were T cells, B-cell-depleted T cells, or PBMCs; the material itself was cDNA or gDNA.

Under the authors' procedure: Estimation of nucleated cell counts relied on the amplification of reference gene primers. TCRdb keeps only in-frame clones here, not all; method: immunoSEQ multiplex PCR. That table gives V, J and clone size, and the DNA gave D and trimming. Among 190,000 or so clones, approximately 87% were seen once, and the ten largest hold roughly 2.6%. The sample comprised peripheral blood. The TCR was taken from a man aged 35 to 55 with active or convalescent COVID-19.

The CDR3 DNA reads as TGTGCCAGCAGTTTAAGGGGAATGAACACTGAAGCTTTCTTT. It specifies CASSLRGMNTEAFF. This chain links TRBV28 with TRBJ1-1, with D maybe TRBD1 (5 bases). V dropped 2 bases and J dropped 0 bases, with 7 bases sitting between them. Looked up from germline, CDR1 is MDHEN and CDR2 is SYDVKM. The CDR3 sequence is 14 residues long.